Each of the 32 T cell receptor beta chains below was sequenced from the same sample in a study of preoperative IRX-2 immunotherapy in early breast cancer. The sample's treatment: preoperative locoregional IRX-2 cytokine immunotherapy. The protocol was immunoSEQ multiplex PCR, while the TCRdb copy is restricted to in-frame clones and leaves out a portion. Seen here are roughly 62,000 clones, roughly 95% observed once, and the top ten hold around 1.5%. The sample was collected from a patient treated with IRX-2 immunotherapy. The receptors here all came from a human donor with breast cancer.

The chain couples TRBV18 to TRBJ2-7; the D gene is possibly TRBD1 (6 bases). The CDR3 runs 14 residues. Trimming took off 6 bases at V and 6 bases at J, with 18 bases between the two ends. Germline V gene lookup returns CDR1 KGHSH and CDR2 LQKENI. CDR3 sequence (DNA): TGTGCCAGCTCCGTACAGGGACCGAAGGGCGAGCAGTACTTC. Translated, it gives CASSVQGPKGEQYF.

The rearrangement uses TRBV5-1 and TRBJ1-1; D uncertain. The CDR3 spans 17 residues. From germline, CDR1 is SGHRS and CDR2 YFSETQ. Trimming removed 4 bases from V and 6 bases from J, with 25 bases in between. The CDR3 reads CASSEGLDPAVRAEAFF. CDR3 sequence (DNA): TGCGCCAGCAGCGAGGGTCTGGACCCCGCCGTTCGTGCTGAAGCTTTCTTT.

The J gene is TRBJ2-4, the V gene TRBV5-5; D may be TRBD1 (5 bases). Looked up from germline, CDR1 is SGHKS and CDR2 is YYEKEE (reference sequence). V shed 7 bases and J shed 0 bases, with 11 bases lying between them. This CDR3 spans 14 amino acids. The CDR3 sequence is CASRKTAAKNIQYF. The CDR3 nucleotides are TGTGCCAGCCGTAAGACAGCAGCCAAAAACATTCAGTACTTC.

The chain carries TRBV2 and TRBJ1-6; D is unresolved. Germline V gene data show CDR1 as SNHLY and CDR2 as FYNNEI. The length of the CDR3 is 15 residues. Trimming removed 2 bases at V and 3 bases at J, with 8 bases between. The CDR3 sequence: CASSENANYNSPLHF. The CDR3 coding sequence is TGTGCCAGCAGTGAAAACGCGAACTATAATTCACCCCTCCACTTT.

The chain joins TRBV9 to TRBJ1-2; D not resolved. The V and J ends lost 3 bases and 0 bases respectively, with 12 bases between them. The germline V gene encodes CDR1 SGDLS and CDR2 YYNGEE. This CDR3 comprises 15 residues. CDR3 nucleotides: TGTGCCAGCAGCGCCAGCCTAGGAGCTAACTATGGCTACACCTTC. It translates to CASSASLGANYGYTF. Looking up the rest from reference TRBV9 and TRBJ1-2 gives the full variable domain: DSGVTQTPKHLITATGQRVTLRCSPRSGDLSVYWYQQSLDQGLQFLIQYYNGEERAKGNILERFSAQQFPDLHSELNLSSLELGDSALYFCASSASLGANYGYTFGSGTRLTVV.

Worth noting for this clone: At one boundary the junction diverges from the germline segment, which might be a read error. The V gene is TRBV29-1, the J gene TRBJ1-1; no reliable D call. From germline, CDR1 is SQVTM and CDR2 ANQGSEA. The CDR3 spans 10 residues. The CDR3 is CSVQDTEAFF. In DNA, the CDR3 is TGCAGCGTTCAAGACACTGAAGCTTTCTTT.

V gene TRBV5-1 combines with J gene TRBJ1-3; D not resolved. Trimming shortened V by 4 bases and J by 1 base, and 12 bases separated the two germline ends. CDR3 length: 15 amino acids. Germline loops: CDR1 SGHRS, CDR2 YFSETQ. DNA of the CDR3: TGCGCCAGCAGCCTCGGTCGAGGATCTGGAAACACCATATATTTT. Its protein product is CASSLGRGSGNTIYF. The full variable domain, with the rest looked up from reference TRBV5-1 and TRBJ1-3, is KAGVTQTPRYLIKTRGQQVTLSCSPISGHRSVSWYQQTPGQGLQFLFEYFSETQRNKGNFPGRFSGRQFSNSRSEMNVSTLELGDSALYLCASSLGRGSGNTIYFGEGSWLTVV.

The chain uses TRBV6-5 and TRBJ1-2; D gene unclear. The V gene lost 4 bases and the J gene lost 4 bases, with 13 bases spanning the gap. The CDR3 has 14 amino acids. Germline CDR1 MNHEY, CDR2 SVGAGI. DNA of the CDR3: TGTGCCAGCAGTTTCGACGGCCGGAGCTATGGCTACACCTTC. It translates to CASSFDGRSYGYTF.

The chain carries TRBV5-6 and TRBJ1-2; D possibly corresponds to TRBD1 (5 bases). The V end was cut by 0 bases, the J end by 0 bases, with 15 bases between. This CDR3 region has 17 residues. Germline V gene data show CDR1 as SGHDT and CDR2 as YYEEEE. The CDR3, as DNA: TGTGCCAGCAGCTTGGTCAAGGGAACAGGAACTAACTATGGCTACACCTTC. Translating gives CASSLVKGTGTNYGYTF.

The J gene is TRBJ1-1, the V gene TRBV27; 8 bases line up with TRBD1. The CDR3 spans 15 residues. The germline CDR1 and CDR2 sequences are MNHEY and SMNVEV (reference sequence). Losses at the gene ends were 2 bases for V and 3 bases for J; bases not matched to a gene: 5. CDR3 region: CASSLRQGAHTEAFF. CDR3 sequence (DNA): TGTGCCAGCAGTTTACGGCAGGGGGCCCACACTGAAGCTTTCTTT.

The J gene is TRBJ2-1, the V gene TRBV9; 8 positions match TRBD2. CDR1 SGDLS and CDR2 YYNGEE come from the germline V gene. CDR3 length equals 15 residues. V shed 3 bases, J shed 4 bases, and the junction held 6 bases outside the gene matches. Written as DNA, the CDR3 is TGTGCCAGCAGCGCCACTAGCGGACCTTACAATGAGCAGTTCTTC. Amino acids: CASSATSGPYNEQFF.

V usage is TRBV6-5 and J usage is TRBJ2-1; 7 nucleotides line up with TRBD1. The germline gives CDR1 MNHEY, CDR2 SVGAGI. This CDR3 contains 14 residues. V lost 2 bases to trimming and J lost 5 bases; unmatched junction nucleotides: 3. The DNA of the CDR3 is TGTGCCAGCAGTTACGGACAGGTCCACAATGAGCAGTTCTTC. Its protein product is CASSYGQVHNEQFF.

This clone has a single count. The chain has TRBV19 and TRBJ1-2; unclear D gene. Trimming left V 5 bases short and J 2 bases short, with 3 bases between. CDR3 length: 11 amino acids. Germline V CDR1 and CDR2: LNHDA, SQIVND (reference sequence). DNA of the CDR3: TGTGCCAGTAGTCAGAACTATGGCTACACCTTC. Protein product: CASSQNYGYTF.

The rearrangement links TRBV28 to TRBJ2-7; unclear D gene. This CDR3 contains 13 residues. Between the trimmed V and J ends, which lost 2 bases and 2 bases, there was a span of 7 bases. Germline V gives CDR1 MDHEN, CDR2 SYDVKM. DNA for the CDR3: TGTGCCAGCAGTTTACCGGTGCCCTACGAGCAGTACTTC. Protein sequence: CASSLPVPYEQYF.

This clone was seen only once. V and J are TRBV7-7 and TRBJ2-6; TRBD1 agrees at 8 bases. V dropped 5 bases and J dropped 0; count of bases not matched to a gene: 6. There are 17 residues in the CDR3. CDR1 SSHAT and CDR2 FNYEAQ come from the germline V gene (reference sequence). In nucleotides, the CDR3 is TGTGCCAGCAGCCGGGGACAGGCCTACTCTGGGGCCAACGTCCTGACTTTC. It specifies CASSRGQAYSGANVLTF.

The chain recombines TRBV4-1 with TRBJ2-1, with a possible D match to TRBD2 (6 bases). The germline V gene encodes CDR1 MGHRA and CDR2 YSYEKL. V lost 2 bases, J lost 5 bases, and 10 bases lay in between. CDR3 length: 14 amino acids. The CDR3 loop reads CASSQQGLNNEQFF. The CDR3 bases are TGCGCCAGCAGCCAACAGGGACTTAACAATGAGCAGTTCTTC.

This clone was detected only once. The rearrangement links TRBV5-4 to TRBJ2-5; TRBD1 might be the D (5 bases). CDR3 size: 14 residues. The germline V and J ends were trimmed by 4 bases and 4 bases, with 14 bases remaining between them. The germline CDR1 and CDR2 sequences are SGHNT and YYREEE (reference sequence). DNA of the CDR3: TGTGCCAGCAGCCATTTTACCAGGGCAGAGACCCAGTACTTC. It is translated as CASSHFTRAETQYF.

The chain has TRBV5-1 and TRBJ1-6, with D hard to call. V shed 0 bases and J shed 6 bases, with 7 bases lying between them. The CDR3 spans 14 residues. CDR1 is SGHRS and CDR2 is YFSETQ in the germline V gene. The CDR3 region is CASSLAGFNSPLHF. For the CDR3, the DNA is TGCGCCAGCAGCTTGGCTGGGTTTAATTCACCCCTCCACTTT.

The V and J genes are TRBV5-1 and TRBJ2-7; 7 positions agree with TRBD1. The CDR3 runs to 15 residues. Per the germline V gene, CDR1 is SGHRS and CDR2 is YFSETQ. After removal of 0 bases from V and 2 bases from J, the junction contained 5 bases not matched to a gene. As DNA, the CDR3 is TGCGCCAGCAGCTTGGGCCCCGGGACAGCCTACGAGCAGTACTTC. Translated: CASSLGPGTAYEQYF.

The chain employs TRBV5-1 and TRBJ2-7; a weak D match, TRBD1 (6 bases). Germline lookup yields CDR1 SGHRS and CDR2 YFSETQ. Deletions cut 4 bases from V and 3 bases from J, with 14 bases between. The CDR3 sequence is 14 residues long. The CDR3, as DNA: TGCGCCAGCAGCCCCGGACAGCCTCGCTACGAGCAGTACTTC. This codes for CASSPGQPRYEQYF.

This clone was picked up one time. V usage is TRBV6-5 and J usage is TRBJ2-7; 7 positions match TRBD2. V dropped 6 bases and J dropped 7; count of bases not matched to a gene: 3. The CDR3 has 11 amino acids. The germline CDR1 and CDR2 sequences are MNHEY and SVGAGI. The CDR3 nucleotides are TGTGCCAGCAGCCAAGCGGGGGAGCAGTACTTC. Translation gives CASSQAGEQYF.

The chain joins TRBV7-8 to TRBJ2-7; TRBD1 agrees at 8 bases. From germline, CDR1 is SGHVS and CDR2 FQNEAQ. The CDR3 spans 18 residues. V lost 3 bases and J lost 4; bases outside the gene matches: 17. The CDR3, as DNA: TGTGCCAGCAGCTTGCCGACAGGGGTGCCAGGGGTGGGATACGAGCAGTACTTC. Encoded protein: CASSLPTGVPGVGYEQYF.

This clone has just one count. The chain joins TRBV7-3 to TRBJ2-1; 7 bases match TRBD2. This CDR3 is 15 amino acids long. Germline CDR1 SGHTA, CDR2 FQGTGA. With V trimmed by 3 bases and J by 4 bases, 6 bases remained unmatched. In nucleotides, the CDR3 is TGTGCCAGCAGCTTTGGACTTAGCGGGTACAATGAGCAGTTCTTC. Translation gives CASSFGLSGYNEQFF. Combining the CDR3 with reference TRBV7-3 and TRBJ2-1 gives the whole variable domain GAGVSQTPSNKVTEKGKYVELRCDPISGHTALYWYRQSLGQGPEFLIYFQGTGAADDSGLPNDRFFAVRPEGSVSTLKIQRTERGDSAVYLCASSFGLSGYNEQFFGPGTRLTVL.

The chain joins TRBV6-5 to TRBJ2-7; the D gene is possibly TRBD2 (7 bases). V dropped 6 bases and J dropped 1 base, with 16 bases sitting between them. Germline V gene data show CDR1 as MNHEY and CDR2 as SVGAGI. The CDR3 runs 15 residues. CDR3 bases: TGTGCCAGCAGATTAGAGGGGGAGGGGTCCTACGAGCAGTACTTC. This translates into CASRLEGEGSYEQYF.

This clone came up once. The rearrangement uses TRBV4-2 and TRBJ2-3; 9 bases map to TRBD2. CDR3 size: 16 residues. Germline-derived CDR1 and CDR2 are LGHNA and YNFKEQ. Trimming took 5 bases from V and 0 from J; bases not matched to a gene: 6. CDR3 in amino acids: CASSIRLAASTDTQYF. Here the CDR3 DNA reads TGTGCCAGCAGCATTCGACTAGCGGCTAGCACAGATACGCAGTATTTT.

In DNA, the CDR3 is TGCGCCAGCAGCCTGGACATGAGTCAGCCCCAGCATTTT. It encodes CASSLDMSQPQHF. V is TRBV5-1 and J is TRBJ1-5, with a tentative D call TRBD1 (5 bases). Trimming cost V 4 bases and J 6 bases, with 11 bases left between them. The CDR3 sequence is 13 residues long. CDR1 and CDR2 from the germline V gene are SGHRS and YFSETQ.

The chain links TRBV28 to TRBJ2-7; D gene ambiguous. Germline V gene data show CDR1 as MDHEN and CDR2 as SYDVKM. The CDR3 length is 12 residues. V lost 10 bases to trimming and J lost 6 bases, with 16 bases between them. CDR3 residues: CATQLLGGEQYF. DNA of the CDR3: TGTGCCACTCAGTTACTTGGTGGCGAGCAGTACTTC. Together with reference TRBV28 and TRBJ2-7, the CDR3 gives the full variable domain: DVKVTQSSRYLVKRTGEKVFLECVQDMDHENMFWYRQDPGLGLRLIYFSYDVKMKEKGDIPEGYSVSREKKERFSLILESASTNQTSMYLCATQLLGGEQYFGPGTRLTVT.

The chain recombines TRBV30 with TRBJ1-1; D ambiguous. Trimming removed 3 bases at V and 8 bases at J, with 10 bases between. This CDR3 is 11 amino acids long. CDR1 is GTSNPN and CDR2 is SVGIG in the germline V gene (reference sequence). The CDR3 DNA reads TGTGCCTGGAGCAGGAATGGGGAAGCTTTCTTT. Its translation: CAWSRNGEAFF.

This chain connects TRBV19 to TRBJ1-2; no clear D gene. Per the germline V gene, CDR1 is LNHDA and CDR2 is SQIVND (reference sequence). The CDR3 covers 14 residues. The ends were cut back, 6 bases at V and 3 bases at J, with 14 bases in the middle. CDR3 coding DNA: TGTGCCAGTAGACGGGATGGAAGTGACTATGGCTACACCTTC. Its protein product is CASRRDGSDYGYTF.

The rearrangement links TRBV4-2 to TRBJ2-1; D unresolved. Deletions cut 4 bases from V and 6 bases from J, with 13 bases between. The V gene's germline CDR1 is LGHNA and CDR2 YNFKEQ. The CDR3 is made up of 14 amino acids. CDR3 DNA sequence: TGTGCCAGCAGCCTGTTTCAAACGGGCAATGAGCAGTTCTTC. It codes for CASSLFQTGNEQFF.

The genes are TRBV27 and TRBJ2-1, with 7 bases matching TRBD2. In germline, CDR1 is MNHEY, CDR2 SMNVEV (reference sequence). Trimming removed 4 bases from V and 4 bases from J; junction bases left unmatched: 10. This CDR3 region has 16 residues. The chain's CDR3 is CASSSPGGGRYNEQFF. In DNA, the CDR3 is TGTGCCAGCAGTTCCCCGGGGGGAGGGAGGTACAATGAGCAGTTCTTC.

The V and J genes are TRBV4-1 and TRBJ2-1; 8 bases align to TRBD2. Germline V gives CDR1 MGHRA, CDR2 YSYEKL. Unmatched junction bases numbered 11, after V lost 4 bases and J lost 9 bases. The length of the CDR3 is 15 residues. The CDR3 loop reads CASSPITGGPGEQFF. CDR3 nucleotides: TGCGCCAGCAGCCCCATAACGGGGGGGCCTGGTGAGCAGTTCTTC.